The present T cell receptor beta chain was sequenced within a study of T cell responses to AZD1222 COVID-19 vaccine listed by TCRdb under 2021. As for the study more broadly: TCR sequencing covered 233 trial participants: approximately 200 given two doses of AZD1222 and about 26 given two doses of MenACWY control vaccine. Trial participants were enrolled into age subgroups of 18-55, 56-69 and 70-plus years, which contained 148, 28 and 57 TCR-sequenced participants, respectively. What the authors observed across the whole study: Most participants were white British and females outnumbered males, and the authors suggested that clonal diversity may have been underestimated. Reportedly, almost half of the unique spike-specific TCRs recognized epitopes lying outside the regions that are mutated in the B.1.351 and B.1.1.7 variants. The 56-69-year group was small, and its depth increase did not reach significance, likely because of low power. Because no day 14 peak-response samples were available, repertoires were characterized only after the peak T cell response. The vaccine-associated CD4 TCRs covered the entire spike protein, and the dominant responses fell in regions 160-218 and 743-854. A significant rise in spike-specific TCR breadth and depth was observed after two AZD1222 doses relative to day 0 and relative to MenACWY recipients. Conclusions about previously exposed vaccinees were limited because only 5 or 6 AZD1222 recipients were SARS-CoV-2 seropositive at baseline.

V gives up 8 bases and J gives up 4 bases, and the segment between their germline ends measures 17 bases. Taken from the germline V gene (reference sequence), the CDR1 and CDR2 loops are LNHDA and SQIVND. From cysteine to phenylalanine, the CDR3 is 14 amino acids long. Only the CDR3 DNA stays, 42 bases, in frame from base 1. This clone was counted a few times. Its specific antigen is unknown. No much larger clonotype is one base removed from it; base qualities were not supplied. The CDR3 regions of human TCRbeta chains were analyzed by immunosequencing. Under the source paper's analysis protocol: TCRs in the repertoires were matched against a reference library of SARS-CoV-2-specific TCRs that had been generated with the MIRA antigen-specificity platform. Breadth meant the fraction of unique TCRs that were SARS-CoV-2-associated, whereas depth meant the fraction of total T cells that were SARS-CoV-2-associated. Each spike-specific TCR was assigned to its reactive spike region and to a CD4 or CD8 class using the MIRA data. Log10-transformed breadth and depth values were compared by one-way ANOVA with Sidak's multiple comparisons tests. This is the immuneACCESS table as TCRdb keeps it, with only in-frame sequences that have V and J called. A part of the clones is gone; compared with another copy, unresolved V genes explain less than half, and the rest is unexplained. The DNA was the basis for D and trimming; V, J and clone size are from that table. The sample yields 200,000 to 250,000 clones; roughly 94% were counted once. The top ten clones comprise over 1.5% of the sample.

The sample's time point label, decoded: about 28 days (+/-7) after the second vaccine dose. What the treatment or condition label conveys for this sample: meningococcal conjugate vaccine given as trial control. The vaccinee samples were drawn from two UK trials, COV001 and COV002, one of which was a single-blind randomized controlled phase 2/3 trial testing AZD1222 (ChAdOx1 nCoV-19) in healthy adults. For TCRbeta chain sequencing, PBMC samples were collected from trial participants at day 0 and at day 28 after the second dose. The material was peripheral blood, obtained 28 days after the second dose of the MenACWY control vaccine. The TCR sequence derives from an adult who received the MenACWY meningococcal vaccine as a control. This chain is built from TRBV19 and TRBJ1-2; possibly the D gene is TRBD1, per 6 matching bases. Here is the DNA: TGTGCCAGTTGCTTGGGCAGGGGACCCTATGGCTACACCTTC. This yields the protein CASCLGRGPYGYTF.